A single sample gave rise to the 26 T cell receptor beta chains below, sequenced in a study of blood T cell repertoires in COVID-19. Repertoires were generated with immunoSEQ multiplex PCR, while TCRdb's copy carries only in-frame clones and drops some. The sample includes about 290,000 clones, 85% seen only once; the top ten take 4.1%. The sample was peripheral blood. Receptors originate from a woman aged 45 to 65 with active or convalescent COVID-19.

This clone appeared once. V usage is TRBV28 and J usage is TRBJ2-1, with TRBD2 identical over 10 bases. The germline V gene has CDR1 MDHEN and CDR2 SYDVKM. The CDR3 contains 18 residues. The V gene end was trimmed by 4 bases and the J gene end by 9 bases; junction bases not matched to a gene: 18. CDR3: CASSSVVGAGGPNGEQFF. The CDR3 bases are TGTGCCAGCAGTTCCGTTGTTGGAGCGGGAGGGCCAAATGGTGAGCAGTTCTTC.

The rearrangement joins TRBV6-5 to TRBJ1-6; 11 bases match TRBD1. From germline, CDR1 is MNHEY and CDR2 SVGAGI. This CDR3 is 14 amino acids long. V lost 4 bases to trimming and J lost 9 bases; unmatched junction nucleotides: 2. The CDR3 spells CASSSGQGASPLHF. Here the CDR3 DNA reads TGTGCCAGCAGTTCTGGACAGGGGGCTTCACCCCTCCACTTT.

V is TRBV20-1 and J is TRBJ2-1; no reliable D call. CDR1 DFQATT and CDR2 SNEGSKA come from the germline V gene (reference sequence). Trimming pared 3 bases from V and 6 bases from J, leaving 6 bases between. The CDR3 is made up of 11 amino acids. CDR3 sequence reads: CSASHSNEQFF. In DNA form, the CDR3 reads TGCAGTGCTAGTCACAGCAATGAGCAGTTCTTC.

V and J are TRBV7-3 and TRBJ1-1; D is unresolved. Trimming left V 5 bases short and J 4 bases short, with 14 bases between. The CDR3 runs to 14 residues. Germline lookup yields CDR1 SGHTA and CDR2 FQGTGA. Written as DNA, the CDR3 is TGTGCCAGCAGCCCCGCACGAGGGAGCACTGAAGCTTTCTTT. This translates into CASSPARGSTEAFF.

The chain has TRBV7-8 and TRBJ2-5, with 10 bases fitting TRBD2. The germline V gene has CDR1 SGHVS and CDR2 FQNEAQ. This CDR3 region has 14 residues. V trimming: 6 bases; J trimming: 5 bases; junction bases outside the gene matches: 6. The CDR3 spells CASSGLAVGETQYF. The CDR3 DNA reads TGTGCCAGCAGTGGACTAGCGGTGGGTGAGACCCAGTACTTC.

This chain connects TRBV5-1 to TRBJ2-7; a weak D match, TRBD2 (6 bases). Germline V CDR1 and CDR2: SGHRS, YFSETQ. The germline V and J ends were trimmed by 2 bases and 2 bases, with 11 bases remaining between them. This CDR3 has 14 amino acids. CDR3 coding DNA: TGCGCCAGCAGCTTAAGCGGGTTCACCTACGAGCAGTACTTC. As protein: CASSLSGFTYEQYF.

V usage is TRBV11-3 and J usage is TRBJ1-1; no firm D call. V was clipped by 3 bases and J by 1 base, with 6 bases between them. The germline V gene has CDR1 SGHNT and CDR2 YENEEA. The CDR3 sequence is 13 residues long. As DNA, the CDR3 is TGTGCCAGCAGCTTTAGCCAGAACACTGAAGCTTTCTTT. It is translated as CASSFSQNTEAFF. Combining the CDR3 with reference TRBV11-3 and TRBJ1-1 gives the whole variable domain EAGVVQSPRYKIIEKKQPVAFWCNPISGHNTLYWYLQNLGQGPELLIRYENEEAVDDSQLPKDRFSAERLKGVDSTLKIQPAELGDSAVYLCASSFSQNTEAFFGQGTRLTVV.

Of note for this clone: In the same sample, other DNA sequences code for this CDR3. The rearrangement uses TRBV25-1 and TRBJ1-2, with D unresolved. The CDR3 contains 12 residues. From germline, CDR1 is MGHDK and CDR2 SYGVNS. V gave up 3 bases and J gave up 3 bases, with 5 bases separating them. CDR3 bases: TGTGCCAGCAGTGACTCCTACTATGGCTACACCTTC. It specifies CASSDSYYGYTF.

The CDR3 region has the DNA TGTGCCAGCTCCCTAGGGGTGCAGGGCCAGCCCCAGCATTTT. Residues: CASSLGVQGQPQHF. V gene TRBV3-1 (or the pseudogene TRBV3-2) combines with J gene TRBJ1-5, with D perhaps matching TRBD1 (5 bases). Germline assignment: CDR1 LGHDT and CDR2 YNNKEL (reference sequence). The CDR3 has 14 amino acids. The ends were cut back, 8 bases at V and 7 bases at J, with 18 bases in the middle.

The CDR3 DNA reads as TGTGCCACCAGCCCAACACTAGGGACTAGCGGGGAGAATGAGCAGTTCTTC. Amino acids: CATSPTLGTSGENEQFF. The V and J genes are TRBV15 and TRBJ2-1, with 13 bases matching TRBD2. In germline, CDR1 is LNHNV, CDR2 YYDKDF (reference sequence). CDR3 length: 17 amino acids. V trimming: 5 bases; J trimming: 7 bases; junction bases outside the gene matches: 11. The full variable domain, rest sourced from reference TRBV15 and TRBJ2-1, is DAMVIQNPRYQVTQFGKPVTLSCSQTLNHNVMYWYQQKSSQAPKLLFHYYDKDFNNEADTPDNFQSRRPNTSFCFLDIRSPGLGDTAMYLCATSPTLGTSGENEQFFGPGTRLTVL.

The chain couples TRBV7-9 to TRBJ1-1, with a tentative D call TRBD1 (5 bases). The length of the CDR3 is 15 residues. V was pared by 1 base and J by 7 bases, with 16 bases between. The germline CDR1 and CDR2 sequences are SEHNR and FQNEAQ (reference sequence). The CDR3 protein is CASSLGAGPIGEAFF. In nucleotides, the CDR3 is TGTGCCAGCAGCTTAGGTGCAGGGCCTATAGGTGAAGCTTTCTTT.

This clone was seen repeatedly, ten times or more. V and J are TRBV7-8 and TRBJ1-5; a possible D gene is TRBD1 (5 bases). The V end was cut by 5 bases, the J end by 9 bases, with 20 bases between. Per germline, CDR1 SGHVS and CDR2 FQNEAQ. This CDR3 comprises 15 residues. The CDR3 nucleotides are TGTGCCAGCAGCCTCGGGAGGGGTCATTGGGGGCCCCAGCATTTT. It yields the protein CASSLGRGHWGPQHF.

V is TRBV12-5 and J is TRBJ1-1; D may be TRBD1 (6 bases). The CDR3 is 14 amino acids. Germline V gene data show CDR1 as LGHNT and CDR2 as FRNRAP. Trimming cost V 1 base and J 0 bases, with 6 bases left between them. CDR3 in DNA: TGTGCTAGTGGTTTGGGGGGGCTGAACACTGAAGCTTTCTTT. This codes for CASGLGGLNTEAFF. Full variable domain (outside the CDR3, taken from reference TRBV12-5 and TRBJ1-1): DARVTQTPRHKVTEMGQEVTMRCQPILGHNTVFWYRQTMMQGLELLAYFRNRAPLDDSGMPKDRFSAEMPDATLATLKIQPSEPRDSAVYFCASGLGGLNTEAFFGQGTRLTVV.

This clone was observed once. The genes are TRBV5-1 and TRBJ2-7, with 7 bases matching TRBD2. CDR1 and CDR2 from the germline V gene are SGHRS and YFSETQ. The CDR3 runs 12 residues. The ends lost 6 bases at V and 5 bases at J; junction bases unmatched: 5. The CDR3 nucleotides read TGCGCCAGCAAAGCGGGACCCCACGAGCAGTACTTC. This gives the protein CASKAGPHEQYF.

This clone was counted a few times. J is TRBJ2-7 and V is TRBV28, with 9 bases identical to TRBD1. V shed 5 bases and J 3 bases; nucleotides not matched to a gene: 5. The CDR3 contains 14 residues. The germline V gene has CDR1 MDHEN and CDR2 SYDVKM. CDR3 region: CASSPAGQGYEQYF. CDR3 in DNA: TGTGCCAGCAGTCCCGCGGGACAGGGCTACGAGCAGTACTTC.

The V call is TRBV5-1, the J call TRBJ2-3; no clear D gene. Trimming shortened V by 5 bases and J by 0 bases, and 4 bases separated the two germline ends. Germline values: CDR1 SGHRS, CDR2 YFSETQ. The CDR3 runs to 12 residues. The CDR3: CASRASTDTQYF. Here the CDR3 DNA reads TGCGCCAGCAGGGCTAGCACAGATACGCAGTATTTT.

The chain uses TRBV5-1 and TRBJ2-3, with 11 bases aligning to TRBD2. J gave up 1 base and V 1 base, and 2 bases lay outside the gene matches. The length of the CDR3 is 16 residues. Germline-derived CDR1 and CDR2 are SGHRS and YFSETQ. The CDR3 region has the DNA TGCGCCAGCAGCTTGCAACTAGCGGGAGGCACAGATACGCAGTATTTT. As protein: CASSLQLAGGTDTQYF.

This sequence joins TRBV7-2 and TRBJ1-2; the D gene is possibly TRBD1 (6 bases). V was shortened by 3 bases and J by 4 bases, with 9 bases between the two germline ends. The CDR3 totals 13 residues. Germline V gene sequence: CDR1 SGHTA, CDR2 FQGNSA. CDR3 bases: TGTGCCAGCAGCTTTGACAGGCGCTATGGCTACACCTTC. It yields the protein CASSFDRRYGYTF.

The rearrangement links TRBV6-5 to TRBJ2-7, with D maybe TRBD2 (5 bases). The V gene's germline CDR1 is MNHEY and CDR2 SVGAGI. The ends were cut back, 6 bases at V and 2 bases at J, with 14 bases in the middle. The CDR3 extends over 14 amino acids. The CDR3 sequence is CASRKDFKAYEQYF. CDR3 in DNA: TGTGCCAGCAGAAAGGACTTCAAAGCCTACGAGCAGTACTTC.

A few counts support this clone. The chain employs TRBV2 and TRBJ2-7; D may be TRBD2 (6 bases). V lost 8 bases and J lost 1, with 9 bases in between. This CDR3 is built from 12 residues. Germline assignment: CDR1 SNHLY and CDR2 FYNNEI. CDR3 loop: CASAGLSYEQYF. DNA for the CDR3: TGTGCCAGCGCGGGGTTATCCTACGAGCAGTACTTC. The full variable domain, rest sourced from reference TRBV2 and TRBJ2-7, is EPEVTQTPSHQVTQMGQEVILRCVPISNHLYFYWYRQILGQKVEFLVSFYNNEISEKSEIFDDQFSVERPDGSNFTLKIRSTKLEDSAMYFCASAGLSYEQYFGPGTRLTVT.

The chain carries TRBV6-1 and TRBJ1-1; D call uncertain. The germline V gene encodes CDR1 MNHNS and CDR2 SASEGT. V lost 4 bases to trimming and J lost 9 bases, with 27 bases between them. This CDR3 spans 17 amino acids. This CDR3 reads CASSGLGGRLPTLKAFF. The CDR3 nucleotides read TGTGCCAGCAGTGGCCTGGGTGGGAGGTTGCCGACTCTAAAAGCTTTCTTT.

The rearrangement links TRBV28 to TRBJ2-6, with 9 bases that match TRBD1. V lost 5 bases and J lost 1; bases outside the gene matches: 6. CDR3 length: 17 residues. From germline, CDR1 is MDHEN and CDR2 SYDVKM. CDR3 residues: CASSIGQGWSGANVLTF. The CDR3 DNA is TGTGCCAGCAGTATAGGACAGGGGTGGTCTGGGGCCAACGTCCTGACTTTC.

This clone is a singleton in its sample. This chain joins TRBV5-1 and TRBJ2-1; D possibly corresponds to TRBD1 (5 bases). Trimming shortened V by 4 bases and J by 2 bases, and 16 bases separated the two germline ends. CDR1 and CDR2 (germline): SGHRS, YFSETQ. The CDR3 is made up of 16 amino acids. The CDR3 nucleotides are TGCGCCAGCAGCGAGTCCTCGCAACAGGCCTACAATGAGCAGTTCTTC. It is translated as CASSESSQQAYNEQFF.

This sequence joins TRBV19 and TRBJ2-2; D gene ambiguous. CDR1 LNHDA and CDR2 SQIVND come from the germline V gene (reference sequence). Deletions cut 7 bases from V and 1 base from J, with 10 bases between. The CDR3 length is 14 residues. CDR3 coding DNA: TGTGCCAGTATGCTTGCAGGGAACACCGGGGAGCTGTTTTTT. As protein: CASMLAGNTGELFF.

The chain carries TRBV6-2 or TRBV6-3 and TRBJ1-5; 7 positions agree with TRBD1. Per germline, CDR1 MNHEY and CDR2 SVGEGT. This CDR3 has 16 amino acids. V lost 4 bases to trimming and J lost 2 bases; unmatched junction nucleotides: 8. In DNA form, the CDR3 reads TGTGCCAGCAGTTCCGAGACAGGGAGCGGCAATCAGCCCCAGCATTTT. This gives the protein CASSSETGSGNQPQHF.

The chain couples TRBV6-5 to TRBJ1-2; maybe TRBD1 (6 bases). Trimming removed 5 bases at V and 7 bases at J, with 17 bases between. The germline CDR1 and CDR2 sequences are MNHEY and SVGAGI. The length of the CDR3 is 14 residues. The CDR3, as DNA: TGTGCCAGCAGTCCCCTCCGGGCACAGGGTGGCTACACCTTC. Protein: CASSPLRAQGGYTF.